The 30 T cell receptor beta chains below all came from one sample that was sequenced in a study of immune characterization of retroperitoneal liposarcoma. In TCRdb, the PCR reads were re-called with MiXCR into one record per CDR3 protein. This table holds about 3,000 distinct CDR3 sequences, approximately 46% found once. The specimen sequenced was tumor tissue. The origin of the receptors is a male donor with retroperitoneal liposarcoma.

By frequency in the sample, this clonotype is medium-sized (0.01 to 0.1%). This chain uses TRBV10-3 with TRBJ2-7; TRBD2 matches at 9 bases. The J segment lost 5 bases and the V segment lost 6 bases, leaving 14 bases of the junction unmatched. Germline assignment: CDR1 ENHRY and CDR2 SYGVKD. CDR3 length equals 16 residues. The CDR3 is CAIRVAGEAQRHEQYF. In DNA form, the CDR3 reads TGTGCCATCAGAGTAGCGGGAGAGGCCCAGCGCCACGAGCAGTACTTC.

This clonotype has only a few counts. This chain joins TRBV6-1 and TRBJ2-1, with D maybe TRBD2 (6 bases). The germline V gene encodes CDR1 MNHNS and CDR2 SASEGT. The CDR3 loop spans 15 amino acids. V was clipped by 6 bases and J by 10 bases, with 22 bases between them. CDR3: CASRKAGPGPYEQFF. The CDR3 coding sequence is TGTGCCAGCAGAAAGGCGGGACCGGGTCCCTACGAGCAGTTCTTC.

The chain has TRBV12-3 or TRBV12-4 and TRBJ2-1; 11 bases map to TRBD1. The V gene end was trimmed by 7 bases and the J gene end by 3 bases; junction bases not matched to a gene: 11. This CDR3 comprises 17 residues. DNA for the CDR3: TGTGCCAGCACCTCCATCACCGGGACAGGGGGCTACAATGAGCAGTTCTTC. Protein sequence: CASTSITGTGGYNEQFF.

V is TRBV5-1 and J is TRBJ1-1; the D is unclear. Trimming left V 0 bases short and J 0 bases short, with 12 bases between. The CDR3 contains 16 residues. Germline assignment: CDR1 SGHRS and CDR2 YFSETQ. CDR3 sequence (DNA): TGCGCCAGCAGCTTGGATGGACGGGGATTGAACACTGAAGCTTTCTTT. This sequence encodes CASSLDGRGLNTEAFF.

This chain joins TRBV18 and TRBJ2-5, with a weak D call TRBD1 (5 bases). TRBJ2-1 matches the DNA end more closely, so the J call is doubtful. The CDR3 has 14 amino acids. The germline gives CDR1 KGHSH, CDR2 LQKENI. The CDR3 region has the DNA TGTGCCAGCTCACCAGGGGCCCAGCGAGAGACCCAGTTCTTC. Translation: CASSPGAQRETQFF.

The V and J genes are TRBV11-3 and TRBJ2-7; D call uncertain. Germline V CDR1 and CDR2: SGHNT, YENEEA. The CDR3 extends over 12 amino acids. V was cut by 4 bases and J by 6 bases, with 10 bases left in between. The CDR3 sequence is CASSYFEGEQYF. CDR3 DNA: TGTGCCAGCAGCTATTTTGAAGGCGAGCAGTACTTC.

This clonotype was seen a single time. CDR3 residues: CASSQEIPVLYTGELFF. The CDR3 DNA reads as TGCGCCAGCAGCCAAGAGATCCCCGTCTTGTACACCGGGGAGCTGTTTTTT. The rearrangement links TRBV4-3 to TRBJ2-2; no reliable D call. Trimming pared 0 bases from V and 3 bases from J, leaving 14 bases between. This CDR3 is built from 17 residues. Germline CDR1 is LGHNA and CDR2 is YSLEER.

This clonotype occurred many times. This chain links TRBV6-6 with TRBJ2-2, with 7 bases lining up with TRBD1. The J segment lost 3 bases and the V segment lost 2 bases, leaving 3 bases of the junction unmatched. In germline, CDR1 is MNHNY, CDR2 SVGAGI (reference sequence). The CDR3 contains 15 residues. The CDR3 coding sequence is TGTGCCAGCAGTTACGAGGGGGCGGACACCGGGGAGCTGTTTTTT. As protein: CASSYEGADTGELFF.

This clonotype was found a few times. V gene TRBV10-3 combines with J gene TRBJ1-3, with D unclear. The CDR3 totals 12 residues. Trimming cost V 6 bases and J 9 bases, with 12 bases left between them. CDR1 and CDR2 (germline): ENHRY, SYGVKD. This chain's CDR3 is CAIRSTTGTIYF. CDR3 nucleotide sequence: TGTGCCATCAGGTCCACGACGGGCACCATATATTTT.

This clonotype was detected ten times or more. The rearrangement joins TRBV12-3 or TRBV12-4 to TRBJ2-6; 9 bases align to TRBD1. The CDR3 has 17 amino acids. J gave up 0 bases and V 6 bases, and 6 bases lay outside the gene matches. The CDR3 coding sequence is TGTGCCAGCAGCGCTGACAGGGGGTCCTCTGGGGCCAACGTCCTGACTTTC. Its protein product is CASSADRGSSGANVLTF.

This chain links TRBV6-1 with TRBJ2-1; 8 bases are a match to TRBD2. The CDR3 consists of 15 residues. CDR1 is MNHNS and CDR2 is SASEGT in the germline V gene. V was clipped by 6 bases and J by 4 bases; unmatched bases: 8. CDR3 loop: CASSPGVAGYNEQFF. The CDR3 nucleotides read TGTGCCAGCAGCCCCGGGGTAGCGGGATACAATGAGCAGTTCTTC.

This sequence joins TRBV6-2 or TRBV6-3 and TRBJ2-5, with D unclear. The CDR3 consists of 13 residues. Germline V gene sequence: CDR1 MNHEY, CDR2 SVGEGT. Trimming stripped 8 bases from V and 2 bases from J, with 12 bases between. Written as DNA, the CDR3 is TGTGCCAGCGTCACGACGATACAAGAGACCCAGTACTTC. This codes for CASVTTIQETQYF.

By share, this clonotype ranks as medium-sized. The chain uses TRBV12-3 or TRBV12-4 and TRBJ2-3, with 10 bases identical to TRBD2. The junction had 5 bases not matched to a gene; V was cut back by 7 bases and J by 4 bases. The length of the CDR3 is 14 residues. DNA of the CDR3: TGTGCCAGCAAGGCTAGCGGGAGCGCAGATACGCAGTATTTT. Translating gives CASKASGSADTQYF.

The V and J genes are TRBV6-1 and TRBJ2-3, with 8 nucleotides matching TRBD2. CDR1 is MNHNS and CDR2 is SASEGT in the germline V gene. This CDR3 is 15 amino acids long. The V gene end was trimmed by 6 bases and the J gene end by 0 bases; junction bases not matched to a gene: 5. CDR3 sequence (DNA): TGTGCCAGCAGGGGAGCGGGAGCAAGCACAGATACGCAGTATTTT. It encodes CASRGAGASTDTQYF.

The V call is TRBV6-6, the J call TRBJ2-1; 11 nucleotides align to TRBD2. V dropped 6 bases and J dropped 6; count of bases not matched to a gene: 10. This CDR3 region has 16 residues. Germline V gene data show CDR1 as MNHNY and CDR2 as SVGAGI (reference sequence). The CDR3 coding sequence is TGTGCCAGCAGCCCTCCTAGCGGGGGGTCCCTCAATGAGCAGTTCTTC. This codes for CASSPPSGGSLNEQFF.

This chain links TRBV5-5 with TRBJ2-3; a possible D gene is TRBD2 (6 bases). This CDR3 has 14 amino acids. CDR1 and CDR2 from the germline V gene are SGHKS and YYEKEE (reference sequence). Trimming removed 1 base from V and 1 base from J, with 7 bases in between. CDR3 DNA sequence: TGTGCCAGCAGCTTGCCTAGCGGCACAGATACGCAGTATTTT. Its protein product is CASSLPSGTDTQYF.

The chain is built from TRBV6-1 and TRBJ1-1, with TRBD1 identical over 12 bases. Germline V gives CDR1 MNHNS, CDR2 SASEGT. V lost 7 bases to trimming and J lost 10 bases; unmatched junction nucleotides: 16. The CDR3 covers 16 residues. The CDR3 here is CASIGPGTGGAGRAFF. The CDR3 coding sequence is TGTGCCAGCATCGGCCCAGGGACAGGGGGCGCGGGTCGAGCTTTCTTT.

The CDR3 region has the DNA TGTGCCAGCAGCCCGACCCTGGGACTAGAGCAGTACTTC. Protein product: CASSPTLGLEQYF. The gene calls are TRBV7-2 and TRBJ2-1; 7 bases align to TRBD2. The DNA end lines up better with TRBJ2-7; the J call may be wrong. The CDR3 length is 13 residues. From germline, CDR1 is SGHTA and CDR2 FQGNSA.

The V gene is TRBV6-1, the J gene TRBJ2-3; 11 nucleotides match TRBD2. CDR1 and CDR2 (germline): MNHNS, SASEGT. The CDR3 is made up of 16 amino acids. The trim removed 3 bases at V and 4 bases at J, leaving 6 bases unmatched. The CDR3 DNA reads as TGTGCCAGCAGTGAGACCGGGACTAGCGGTTCAGATACGCAGTATTTT. It codes for CASSETGTSGSDTQYF.

This clonotype was counted a single time. The V call is TRBV7-4, the J call TRBJ2-5, with a tentative D call TRBD2 (5 bases). Trimming left V 4 bases short and J 11 bases short, with 14 bases between. This CDR3 region has 12 residues. Germline CDR1 and CDR2: SGHVT and SQSDAQ. The CDR3 here is CASSSPGVEQYF. Here the CDR3 DNA reads TGTGCCAGCAGCTCCCCCGGGGTGGAGCAGTACTTC.

The chain joins TRBV6-1 to TRBJ1-6; no firm D call. This CDR3 has 13 amino acids. The V end lost 6 bases, the J end lost 7 bases, and 10 bases lay between the germline ends. Germline CDR1 is MNHNS and CDR2 is SASEGT. This chain's CDR3 is CASRQVTNSPLHF. In DNA form, the CDR3 reads TGTGCCAGCAGACAAGTAACCAATTCACCCCTCCACTTT.

This clonotype was recorded a few times. J is TRBJ1-1 and V is TRBV6-1; 10 bases agree with TRBD1. Germline CDR1 reads MNHNS; CDR2 reads SASEGT. V shed 1 base, J shed 4 bases, and the junction held 0 bases outside the gene matches. The CDR3 is 14 amino acids. In DNA, the CDR3 is TGTGCCAGCAGTGAAGGGACAGGGGGCACTGAAGCTTTCTTT. Its translation is CASSEGTGGTEAFF.

This sequence joins TRBV7-8 and TRBJ2-3; 7 bases are a match to TRBD1. The CDR3 is 15 residues long. Germline lookup yields CDR1 SGHVS and CDR2 FQNEAQ. J lost 3 bases, V lost 4 bases, and 7 bases had no gene match. CDR3 in amino acids: CASSSPGQTTDTQYF. In DNA, the CDR3 is TGTGCCAGCAGCTCACCGGGACAGACAACAGATACGCAGTATTTT.

V and J are TRBV7-2 and TRBJ2-1; D gene ambiguous. The DNA end lines up better with TRBJ2-7; the J call may be wrong. The germline CDR1 and CDR2 sequences are SGHTA and FQGNSA. This CDR3 spans 14 amino acids. The CDR3 region has the DNA TGTGCCAGCAGCCCTCCCGGCCTGGCCAATGAGCAGTACTTC. It is translated as CASSPPGLANEQYF.

This clonotype was counted between two and nine times. Just one base apart from a much larger clone, this may be a read error. The rearrangement links TRBV6-6 to TRBJ2-1; D is ambiguous. CDR3 length: 14 amino acids. V lost 6 bases and J 13 bases, leaving 22 bases between the germline ends. CDR1 is MNHNY and CDR2 is SVGAGI in the germline V gene (reference sequence). CDR3 sequence (DNA): TGTGCCAGCAGCCCGGGTTTTGAACAAGAGACCCAGTTCTTC. Its translation: CASSPGFEQETQFF.

By share, this clonotype counts as medium-sized (0.01 to 0.1%). The gene calls are TRBV7-9 and TRBJ2-1, with 12 bases fitting TRBD2. This CDR3 has 15 residues. Germline V gene data show CDR1 as SEHNR and CDR2 as FQNEAQ (reference sequence). The V segment lost 3 bases and the J segment 8 bases; nucleotides outside the gene matches: 5. As DNA, the CDR3 is TGTGCCAGCAGCTTTCCGACTAGCGGGAGTGATGAGCAGTTCTTC. Translated, it gives CASSFPTSGSDEQFF. Full variable domain (remainder filled in from reference TRBV7-9 and TRBJ2-1): DTGVSQNPRHKITKRGQNVTFRCDPISEHNRLYWYRQTLGQGPEFLTYFQNEAQLEKSRLLSDRFSAERPKGSFSTLEIQRTEQGDSAMYLCASSFPTSGSDEQFFGPGTRLTVL.

This clonotype came up a few times. This chain links TRBV12-3 or TRBV12-4 with TRBJ2-1, with TRBD1 matching over 7 bases. With 6 bases clipped from V and 10 bases from J, the junction kept 9 bases outside the gene matches. The CDR3 contains 13 residues. The CDR3 loop reads CASSQTGSYEQFF. CDR3 DNA: TGTGCCAGCAGCCAGACAGGGTCCTACGAGCAGTTCTTC.

The J gene is TRBJ2-3, the V gene TRBV7-2; 7 positions match TRBD2. V shed 5 bases and J 4 bases; nucleotides not matched to a gene: 12. The CDR3 loop spans 16 amino acids. Germline CDR1 and CDR2: SGHTA and FQGNSA. As DNA, the CDR3 is TGTGCCAGCAGCCCGGGACTAACGGGGATCGCAGATACGCAGTATTTT. Protein sequence: CASSPGLTGIADTQYF. Complete variable domain (other parts from reference TRBV7-2 and TRBJ2-3): GAGVSQSPSNKVTEKGKDVELRCDPISGHTALYWYRQSLGQGLEFLIYFQGNSAPDKSGLPSDRFSAERTGGSVSTLTIQRTQQEDSAVYLCASSPGLTGIADTQYFGPGTRLTVL.

This clonotype has a handful of counts. V gene TRBV6-6 combines with J gene TRBJ1-2; 8 bases agree with TRBD1. Germline V gene data show CDR1 as MNHNY and CDR2 as SVGAGI (reference sequence). The CDR3 is made up of 15 amino acids. V gave up 2 bases and J gave up 6 bases; unmatched junction bases: 8. CDR3 nucleotides: TGTGCCAGCAGTTACCACGGCTCAGGGGGCCATGGCTACACCTTC. This sequence encodes CASSYHGSGGHGYTF.

The gene calls are TRBV6-1 and TRBJ2-2; no firm D call. This CDR3 has 12 amino acids. With 5 bases removed from V and 8 bases from J, the gap between germline ends came to 9 bases. Per the germline V gene, CDR1 is MNHNS and CDR2 is SASEGT. CDR3 amino acids: CASSRLGGELFF. CDR3 DNA: TGTGCCAGCAGTCGACTCGGTGGGGAGCTGTTTTTT.